Below, 8 T cell receptor beta chains from the same sample are listed, as sequenced in a study of blood T cells in healthy people across ages. Primers used in a second PCR of roughly 6 to 11 cycles were a sample-barcoded 5' primer and a J-beta primer mix. MiXCR, applied by TCRdb to the 5' RACE reads, yields one record per CDR3 protein. The table lists hundreds of thousands of distinct CDR3 sequences, 20% to 25% of them singletons, with roughly 9% in the top ten. The same data also contributed to another study, on T cells of mothers and their children.

The sample was blood. The receptors derive from a boy aged 5-17 years in good health.

V is TRBV7-2 and J is TRBJ2-7; D call uncertain. V lost 0 bases and J 1 base, leaving 13 bases between the germline ends. The CDR3 covers 16 residues. Germline V gives CDR1 SGHTA, CDR2 FQGNSA. CDR3 nucleotides: TGTGCCAGCAGCTTAGCGGTCCGTCCCATATCCTACGAGCAGTACTTC. Protein sequence: CASSLAVRPISYEQYF.

This clonotype was observed a handful of times. This rearrangement joins TRBV20-1 to TRBJ2-1; the match to TRBD2 covers 9 bases. Germline CDR1 reads DFQATT; CDR2 reads SNEGSKA (reference sequence). V gave up 0 bases and J gave up 3 bases; unmatched junction bases: 3. CDR3 length equals 15 residues. The CDR3 spells CSARDMREGYNEQFF. The CDR3 coding sequence is TGCAGTGCTAGAGATATGCGGGAGGGCTACAATGAGCAGTTCTTC.

This clonotype was seen more than once but under ten times. The rearrangement joins TRBV20-1 to TRBJ2-7; the D gene could be TRBD1 or TRBD2 (5 bases each). V was clipped by 0 bases and J by 3 bases, with 15 bases between them. Germline V CDR1 and CDR2: DFQATT, SNEGSKA (reference sequence). This CDR3 spans 15 amino acids. This CDR3 reads CSARDIGESGYEQYF. The DNA of the CDR3 is TGCAGTGCTAGAGATATAGGGGAGTCGGGCTACGAGCAGTACTTC.

This clonotype appeared a few times. V and J are TRBV3-1 and TRBJ1-2; 11 nucleotides agree with TRBD1. The CDR3 is made up of 16 amino acids. Germline CDR1 reads LGHDT; CDR2 reads YNNKEL (reference sequence). The ends lost 2 bases at V and 2 bases at J; junction bases unmatched: 4. This chain's CDR3 is CASSQTDRGRNYGYTF. DNA of the CDR3: TGTGCCAGCAGCCAAACGGACAGGGGGCGCAACTATGGCTACACCTTC.

This clonotype was detected a few times. V gene TRBV3-1 combines with J gene TRBJ2-2; 8 bases map to TRBD1. The CDR3 has 14 amino acids. Germline V CDR1 and CDR2: LGHDT, YNNKEL (reference sequence). Trimming removed 4 bases from V and 7 bases from J; junction bases left unmatched: 5. CDR3 nucleotides: TGTGCCAGCAGCCCGACAGGGGCTGACGGGGAGCTGTTTTTT. Translated: CASSPTGADGELFF.

The chain is built from TRBV2 and TRBJ2-3; TRBD1 or TRBD2 may be the D gene (5 bases each). V was trimmed by 2 bases and J by 2 bases, leaving 17 bases between them. The CDR3 has 17 amino acids. Germline V gene data show CDR1 as SNHLY and CDR2 as FYNNEI. CDR3 protein: CASSERVGARFTDTQYF. The CDR3 nucleotides are TGTGCCAGCAGTGAACGCGTCGGGGCTAGGTTCACAGATACGCAGTATTTT.

This clonotype has only a few counts. The V and J genes are TRBV7-3 and TRBJ2-3; 14 nucleotides agree with TRBD2. The CDR3 contains 16 residues. CDR1 and CDR2 from the germline V gene are SGHTA and FQGTGA. V dropped 4 bases and J dropped 4; count of bases not matched to a gene: 4. The CDR3 is CASSSGLAGGPDTQYF. The CDR3 DNA follows: TGTGCCAGCAGCTCCGGACTAGCGGGGGGTCCAGATACGCAGTATTTT.

The rearrangement uses TRBV11-3 and TRBJ2-1, with D possibly TRBD2 on 5 matching bases. The CDR3 is made up of 13 amino acids. Trimming pared 3 bases from V and 10 bases from J, leaving 13 bases between. Germline-derived CDR1 and CDR2 are SGHNT and YENEEA. The CDR3 reads CASSFGLGAEQFF. Here the CDR3 DNA reads TGTGCCAGCAGCTTCGGTCTGGGAGCCGAGCAGTTCTTC.